Listed below are T cell receptor beta chains from one sample, sequenced in a study of siplizumab effects on memory and regulatory T cells. Repertoires were generated with immunoSEQ multiplex PCR, while TCRdb's copy carries only in-frame clones and drops some. The data contain 90,000 to 110,000 clones, 92% of them singletons. Sequencing input: Tregs sorted from blood. The receptors here all came from a human donor in good health. Each CDR3 is given with its conserved first and last residue. A D gene is named only where the DNA matches it firmly. Clone sizes are given selectively: once, few, many, or a class where the clone is expanded.

TRBV11-3	-	TRBJ2-1	-	TGTGCCAGCAGCGCACAGGGCAGCTCCTACAATGAGCAGTTCTTC	CASSAQGSSYNEQFF
TRBV29-1	-	TRBJ1-2	-	TGCAGCGTTGAAGTTCACCACTATGGCTACACCTTC	CSVEVHHYGYTF
TRBV7-9	-	TRBJ1-4	-	TGTGCCAGCAGCTTTGGGGGGGTTAATGAAAAACTGTTTTTT	CASSFGGVNEKLFF
TRBV28	-	TRBJ2-1	-	TGTGCCAGCAGTAACGACAGACAGCAGTTCTTC	CASSNDRQQFF
TRBV5-1	-	TRBJ1-1	-	TGCGCCAGCAGCTTGCAGGGTCGGTTGGCTTTCTTT	CASSLQGRLAFF
TRBV10-3	-	TRBJ2-5	TRBD2	TGTGCCATATCGCAGCGGGAGCAAGAGACCCAGTACTTC	CAISQREQETQYF
TRBV19	-	TRBJ1-1	-	TGTGCCAGTAGCTACCGGGAGGACACTGAAGCTTTCTTT	CASSYREDTEAFF
TRBV6-5	-	TRBJ1-2	-	TGTGCCAGCAGTTCAATAGGGGCGAAATACTCGAATGGCTACACCTTC	CASSSIGAKYSNGYTF
TRBV5-1	-	TRBJ2-7	-	TGCGCCAGCAGGGTCCGTTCTGGCGAGCAGTACTTC	CASRVRSGEQYF
TRBV5-1	-	TRBJ2-5	TRBD2	TGCGCCAGCAGCTCTAGCGGAGGAGAGACCCAGTACTTC	CASSSSGGETQYF
TRBV13	-	TRBJ2-7	-	TGTGCCAGCAGCTTAAGCCCCTGGGGGAGCGCTTCCTCCTACGAGCAGTACTTC	CASSLSPWGSASSYEQYF
TRBV2	once	TRBJ2-1	-	TGTGCCAGCAGTGTAGAGCTTAACAATGAGCAGTTCTTC	CASSVELNNEQFF
TRBV2	-	TRBJ2-5	-	TGTGCCACCAGGGGCCGACAGGGAGGAGAGACCCAGTACTTC	CATRGRQGGETQYF
TRBV7-2	-	TRBJ1-1	-	TGTGCCAGCAGCTTAGTTTCCGAACCTAACACTGAAGCTTTCTTT	CASSLVSEPNTEAFF
TRBV5-4	-	TRBJ2-7	TRBD1	TGTGCCAGCAGCCCGGACAGGGACTACGAGCAGTACTTC	CASSPDRDYEQYF
TRBV4-1	-	TRBJ2-7	-	TGCGCCAGCAGCCAAGGCCCGACCCTTTACGAGCAGTACTTC	CASSQGPTLYEQYF
TRBV11-3	once	TRBJ2-3	TRBD1	TGTGCCAGCAGCCTCCGACAGGGCGGCACAGATACGCAGTATTTT	CASSLRQGGTDTQYF
TRBV5-6	-	TRBJ1-2	TRBD1	TGTGCCAGCAGCTTGAGAGGGGGCTTCTATGGCTACACCTTC	CASSLRGGFYGYTF
TRBV11-1	-	TRBJ1-4	-	TGTGCCAGCAGCTTATTCTCAGGCACGAATGAAAAACTGTTTTTT	CASSLFSGTNEKLFF
TRBV4-2	-	TRBJ2-2	TRBD2	TGTGCCAGCAGCCCGAGACTAGCGGGAGATTCCGGGGAGCTGTTTTTT	CASSPRLAGDSGELFF
TRBV10-1	-	TRBJ2-5	-	TGCGCCAGCAGTGACGGCTGGGAAGCCCAGTACTTC	CASSDGWEAQYF
TRBV10-1	-	TRBJ1-1	-	TGCGCCAGCAGGGCCGGGACACAGAACACTGAAGCTTTCTTT	CASRAGTQNTEAFF
TRBV7-2	-	TRBJ1-1	-	TGTGCCAGCAGCTTAGCAAGCGGAGTTGGGGTTGGGGCTTTCTTT	CASSLASGVGVGAFF
TRBV6-5	-	TRBJ2-1	TRBD2	TGTGCCAGCACTAGTAGGCGGGGGGGCAATGAGCAGTTCTTC	CASTSRRGGNEQFF
TRBV5-1	-	TRBJ2-5	TRBD1	TGCGCCAGCAGCGATACGGGACAGCTTCAAGAGACCCAGTACTTC	CASSDTGQLQETQYF
TRBV6-1	once	TRBJ2-5	TRBD1	TGTGCCAGCAGTGTAGGGACAGGGTTACAAGAGACCCAGTACTTC	CASSVGTGLQETQYF
TRBV5-4	-	TRBJ1-2	TRBD1	TGTGCCAGCAGCTTGGGGTCGGGACAGGGGACCTATGGCTACACCTTC	CASSLGSGQGTYGYTF
TRBV9	-	TRBJ2-5	TRBD2	TGTGCCAGCAGCGTAGCGCTAGCGGGCCAAGAGACCCAGTACTTC	CASSVALAGQETQYF
TRBV30	-	TRBJ2-3	-	TGTGCCTGGGCCAGTCGCTTCACAGATACGCAGTATTTT	CAWASRFTDTQYF